What follows are 21 T cell receptor beta chains derived from one specimen sequenced in a study. One entry per CDR3 protein results from TCRdb running MiXCR on the RT-PCR reads. The sample lists about 680,000 distinct CDR3 sequences, 14% occurring once. The sample comprised memory CD4+ T cells from blood. These receptor sequences come from a female donor in good health, serving as a healthy control.

The chain is built from TRBV20-1 and TRBJ2-7, with a weak D call TRBD1 (6 bases). Germline V gene sequence: CDR1 DFQATT, CDR2 SNEGSKA (reference sequence). The CDR3 sequence is 13 residues long. Trimming took 5 bases from V and 2 from J, leaving 13 bases between them. The CDR3 loop reads CSAASDRPYEQYF. CDR3 sequence (DNA): TGCAGTGCTGCCTCAGACAGGCCCTACGAGCAGTACTTC.

The chain employs TRBV3-1 and TRBJ1-3, with no clear D. V dropped 6 bases and J dropped 0 bases, with 12 bases sitting between them. This CDR3 region has 15 residues. Germline loops: CDR1 LGHDT, CDR2 YNNKEL (reference sequence). As DNA, the CDR3 is TGTGCCAGCAGTATAAGCCATTTCTCTGGAAACACCATATATTTT. As protein: CASSISHFSGNTIYF.

This clonotype occurred many times. The V call is TRBV20-1, the J call TRBJ2-5, with D perhaps TRBD1 (7 bases). Trimming removed 6 bases at V and 3 bases at J, with 17 bases between. The CDR3 is made up of 14 amino acids. CDR1 is DFQATT, CDR2 SNEGSKA, per germline (reference sequence). The CDR3 is CSAEGTAAKETQYF. CDR3 nucleotide sequence: TGCAGTGCGGAGGGGACAGCCGCGAAAGAGACCCAGTACTTC.

This clonotype has ten or more counts. The V and J genes are TRBV12-3 or TRBV12-4 and TRBJ2-7; 9 positions agree with TRBD1. CDR3 length equals 13 residues. With 5 bases clipped from V and 4 bases from J, the junction kept 3 bases outside the gene matches. The CDR3 here is CASSTQGAYEQYF. The CDR3 DNA reads TGTGCCAGCAGTACACAGGGGGCTTACGAGCAGTACTTC.

Ten or more counts support this clonotype. The CDR3 sequence: CASTISGGTEAFF. The CDR3 nucleotides are TGTGCCAGCACGATTAGTGGTGGAACTGAAGCTTTCTTT. The V gene is TRBV7-2, the J gene TRBJ1-1; D is uncertain. There are 13 residues in the CDR3. V dropped 7 bases and J dropped 5 bases, with 14 bases sitting between them. The V gene's germline CDR1 is SGHTA and CDR2 FQGNSA.

This clonotype was recorded a few times. The chain recombines TRBV20-1 with TRBJ2-6, with D possibly being TRBD1 (5 bases). V lost 6 bases, J lost 2 bases, and 14 bases lay in between. CDR3 size: 15 residues. CDR1 is DFQATT and CDR2 is SNEGSKA in the germline V gene (reference sequence). The CDR3 nucleotides read TGCAGTGCCGTATTCCCAGGGACTGGGGCCAACGTCCTGACTTTC. This sequence encodes CSAVFPGTGANVLTF.

The chain employs TRBV30 and TRBJ2-1; no reliable D call. Per the germline V gene, CDR1 is GTSNPN and CDR2 is SVGIG (reference sequence). The germline V and J ends were trimmed by 0 bases and 3 bases, with 15 bases remaining between them. The CDR3 spans 16 residues. CDR3 in amino acids: CAWSVRRRQIYNEQFF. CDR3 coding DNA: TGTGCCTGGAGTGTACGTAGGCGGCAGATCTACAATGAGCAGTTCTTC. The entire variable domain, with the rest obtained from reference TRBV30 and TRBJ2-1, is as follows: SQTIHQWPATLVQPVGSPLSLECTVEGTSNPNLYWYRQAAGRGLQLLFYSVGIGQISSEVPQNLSASRPQDRQFILSSKKLLLSDSGFYLCAWSVRRRQIYNEQFFGPGTRLTVL.

This clonotype came up a few times. The V gene is TRBV4-3, the J gene TRBJ1-2, with 9 bases aligning to TRBD1. Unmatched junction bases numbered 7, after V lost 3 bases and J lost 2 bases. The CDR3 is 16 residues long. The germline gives CDR1 LGHNA, CDR2 YSLEER. CDR3 nucleotide sequence: TGCGCCAGCAGCCAGGCACAGGGGGCGACAAACTATGGCTACACCTTC. Translating gives CASSQAQGATNYGYTF.

The rearrangement uses TRBV18 and TRBJ1-1; D not certain. Per germline, CDR1 KGHSH and CDR2 LQKENI. The CDR3 has 14 amino acids. V was pared by 2 bases and J by 3 bases, with 10 bases between. CDR3 nucleotide sequence: TGTGCCAGCTCACCAGGTTTGGTCGACACTGAAGCTTTCTTT. Residues: CASSPGLVDTEAFF.

This clonotype was seen more than once but under ten times. The chain's CDR3 is CSARVGSMNTEAFF. In nucleotides, the CDR3 is TGCAGTGCTAGAGTTGGCAGCATGAACACTGAAGCTTTCTTT. The V gene is TRBV20-1, the J gene TRBJ1-1; no firm D call. Germline lookup yields CDR1 DFQATT and CDR2 SNEGSKA (reference sequence). Trimming took off 1 base at V and 0 bases at J, with 9 bases between the two ends. This CDR3 is built from 14 residues.

In this sample, this clonotype turned up a few times. The rearrangement uses TRBV7-2 and TRBJ1-6; a weak D match, TRBD1 (6 bases). Trimming removed 4 bases from V and 9 bases from J, with 16 bases in between. The CDR3 is made up of 15 amino acids. Germline V gene sequence: CDR1 SGHTA, CDR2 FQGNSA. DNA for the CDR3: TGTGCCAGCAGCTCAGGACAGCAAGCTTCTTCACCCCTCCACTTT. Its protein is CASSSGQQASSPLHF.

In its sample, this clonotype was seen many times. This chain links TRBV6-2 or TRBV6-3 with TRBJ1-2; the D is unclear. The V gene's germline CDR1 is MNHEY and CDR2 SVGEGT. The CDR3 is made up of 12 amino acids. The V and J ends lost 2 bases and 4 bases respectively, with 5 bases between them. CDR3 nucleotide sequence: TGTGCCAGCAGTTACACGATCTATGGCTACACCTTC. This translates into CASSYTIYGYTF.

This clonotype has a count of ten or more. This rearrangement joins TRBV12-3 or TRBV12-4 to TRBJ1-2; D is undetermined. This CDR3 region has 13 residues. The V gene lost 8 bases and the J gene lost 5 bases, with 15 bases spanning the gap. This CDR3 is CASGDLHSYGYTF. Written as DNA, the CDR3 is TGTGCCAGCGGCGACCTACATTCTTATGGCTACACCTTC.

The chain joins TRBV10-3 to TRBJ2-1; 9 bases match TRBD2. CDR3 length: 16 residues. Per the germline V gene, CDR1 is ENHRY and CDR2 is SYGVKD. Trimming removed 6 bases from V and 0 bases from J; junction bases left unmatched: 6. The CDR3 sequence is CAIRGGSGSSYNEQFF. CDR3 bases: TGTGCCATCAGAGGTGGTAGCGGGAGCTCCTACAATGAGCAGTTCTTC.

This clonotype was recorded many times. The CDR3 loop reads CASRSGSTDTQYF. In nucleotides, the CDR3 is TGTGCCAGCAGAAGCGGGAGCACAGATACGCAGTATTTT. The chain couples TRBV27 to TRBJ2-3, with D perhaps matching TRBD2 (6 bases). Trimming took off 6 bases at V and 0 bases at J, with 7 bases between the two ends. Germline V gene sequence: CDR1 MNHEY, CDR2 SMNVEV (reference sequence). The length of the CDR3 is 13 residues.

The chain employs TRBV25-1 and TRBJ1-5; D possibly corresponds to TRBD1 (5 bases). Germline CDR1 reads MGHDK; CDR2 reads SYGVNS. V was shortened by 1 base and J by 4 bases, with 14 bases between the two germline ends. The CDR3 consists of 16 residues. The CDR3 nucleotides are TGTGCCAGCAGTGAATCTGGACTGGGGGGGAATCAGCCCCAGCATTTT. It yields the protein CASSESGLGGNQPQHF.

The V and J genes are TRBV9 and TRBJ2-5, with a tentative D call TRBD1 (5 bases). Trimming shortened V by 4 bases and J by 0 bases, and 10 bases separated the two germline ends. The CDR3 length is 14 residues. Germline CDR1 and CDR2: SGDLS and YYNGEE. CDR3 nucleotide sequence: TGTGCCAGCAGCCCCCGGACACACCAAGAGACCCAGTACTTC. Translating gives CASSPRTHQETQYF.

The chain uses TRBV6-5 and TRBJ2-6; D remains ambiguous. The CDR3 spans 17 residues. V lost 2 bases, J lost 2 bases, and 13 bases lay in between. CDR1 and CDR2 (germline): MNHEY, SVGAGI. The CDR3 sequence is CASSYMRTSTGANVLTF. The DNA of the CDR3 is TGTGCCAGCAGTTACATGCGCACCTCCACTGGGGCCAACGTCCTGACTTTC.

The chain couples TRBV6-5 to TRBJ2-2; 14 nucleotides agree with TRBD2. The CDR3 contains 20 residues. The J segment lost 2 bases and the V segment lost 6 bases, leaving 14 bases of the junction unmatched. The germline V gene has CDR1 MNHEY and CDR2 SVGAGI. CDR3: CASSSSSLGTSGRNTGELFF. CDR3 nucleotide sequence: TGTGCCAGCAGCTCTTCCTCTCTGGGGACTAGCGGGAGAAACACCGGGGAGCTGTTTTTT.

This clonotype was recorded a few times. This chain joins TRBV6-1 and TRBJ2-3; 9 bases are shared with TRBD1. Trimming removed 9 bases from V and 4 bases from J; junction bases left unmatched: 5. The germline gives CDR1 MNHNS, CDR2 SASEGT. The CDR3 runs 13 residues. CDR3 sequence: CASRDREPDTQYF. In nucleotides, the CDR3 is TGTGCCAGTCGGGACAGGGAGCCAGATACGCAGTATTTT.

This clonotype has only a few counts. The CDR3 region has the DNA TGTGCCAGCGGTCGCAGGGGGGGGTACGAGCAGTACTTC. Translating it yields CASGRRGGYEQYF. The V gene is TRBV7-9, the J gene TRBJ2-7; possibly TRBD1 or TRBD2 for D (7 bases each). The V gene's germline CDR1 is SEHNR and CDR2 FQNEAQ (reference sequence). The length of the CDR3 is 13 residues. Trimming removed 8 bases at V and 4 bases at J, with 15 bases between.